The 9 T cell receptor beta chains listed next were all sequenced from one sample in a study of blood T cells in healthy people across ages. Primers used in a second PCR of about 7 to 12 cycles were a sample-barcoded 5' primer and a J-beta primer mix. TCRdb ran MiXCR on the 5' RACE reads and lists one entry per CDR3 protein. The sample consists of more than 1.4 million distinct CDR3 sequences, around 42% of them appearing once. Sequencing was performed on blood. The receptors here all came from a woman in her late teens or twenties in good health.

The chain uses TRBV5-1 and TRBJ1-6; TRBD1 matches 9 bases. CDR3 size: 17 residues. V lost 0 bases to trimming and J lost 5 bases; unmatched junction nucleotides: 6. Per germline, CDR1 SGHRS and CDR2 YFSETQ. This chain's CDR3 is CASSLAGGQGDNSPLHF. In DNA, the CDR3 is TGCGCCAGCAGCTTGGCGGGGGGACAGGGAGATAATTCACCCCTCCACTTT.

The V call is TRBV16, the J call TRBJ2-1; 7 positions match TRBD1. This CDR3 is 12 amino acids long. The J segment lost 12 bases and the V segment lost 2 bases, leaving 4 bases of the junction unmatched. Germline CDR1 and CDR2: KGHSY and FQNENV. The CDR3 here is CASSQDRVGQFF. The CDR3 DNA reads TGTGCCAGCAGCCAAGACAGGGTCGGGCAGTTCTTC.

The V call is TRBV5-1, the J call TRBJ1-2; tentatively, D is TRBD1 (6 bases). V was clipped by 4 bases and J by 7 bases, with 17 bases between them. This CDR3 has 14 residues. Germline loops: CDR1 SGHRS, CDR2 YFSETQ. The CDR3 here is CASSLEWGGGGYTF. CDR3 DNA: TGCGCCAGCAGCCTGGAATGGGGGGGCGGTGGCTACACCTTC.

This chain joins TRBV20-1 and TRBJ2-4, with D perhaps matching TRBD2 (6 bases). The end of the DNA fits TRBJ2-5 better, so the J call may be wrong. The CDR3 covers 15 residues. Germline values: CDR1 DFQATT, CDR2 SNEGSKA (reference sequence). DNA of the CDR3: TGCAGTGCGATAGTCGGAGGGACGATCCAAGAGACCCAGTACTTC. This gives the protein CSAIVGGTIQETQYF.

This clonotype was observed a handful of times. The chain employs TRBV5-1 and TRBJ2-1; D may be TRBD2 (5 bases). The germline CDR1 and CDR2 sequences are SGHRS and YFSETQ. The CDR3 spans 12 residues. Deletions cut 6 bases from V and 3 bases from J, with 7 bases between. The CDR3 DNA is TGCGCCAGCAACGGGGACTACAATGAGCAGTTCTTC. Its protein product is CASNGDYNEQFF. Full variable domain (remainder filled in from reference TRBV5-1 and TRBJ2-1): KAGVTQTPRYLIKTRGQQVTLSCSPISGHRSVSWYQQTPGQGLQFLFEYFSETQRNKGNFPGRFSGRQFSNSRSEMNVSTLELGDSALYLCASNGDYNEQFFGPGTRLTVL.

The chain links TRBV5-1 to TRBJ2-1, with D possibly matching TRBD1 (6 bases). V dropped 4 bases and J dropped 3 bases, with 11 bases sitting between them. The CDR3 has 14 residues. CDR1 and CDR2 (germline): SGHRS, YFSETQ. The DNA for the CDR3 is TGCGCCAGCAGCCTTCTGACAGGCTACAATGAGCAGTTCTTC. This sequence encodes CASSLLTGYNEQFF.

The chain combines TRBV20-1 with TRBJ1-5; D not certain. The V end lost 6 bases, the J end lost 0 bases, and 9 bases lay between the germline ends. This CDR3 has 13 residues. Per the germline V gene, CDR1 is DFQATT and CDR2 is SNEGSKA (reference sequence). CDR3 loop: CSALRSSNQPQHF. CDR3 DNA: TGCAGTGCCCTCCGGTCTAGCAATCAGCCCCAGCATTTT.

This clonotype has only a few counts. This chain connects TRBV7-8 to TRBJ2-7; D is unresolved. The V gene's germline CDR1 is SGHVS and CDR2 FQNEAQ. V dropped 4 bases and J dropped 2 bases, with 15 bases sitting between them. The CDR3 has 15 amino acids. This CDR3 reads CASSSEFDTAYEQYF. The CDR3 DNA sequence: TGTGCCAGCAGCTCTGAATTTGACACTGCCTACGAGCAGTACTTC.

The chain uses TRBV7-9 and TRBJ1-1; the D is unclear. Germline-derived CDR1 and CDR2 are SEHNR and FQNEAQ (reference sequence). Between the trimmed V and J ends, which lost 7 bases and 0 bases, there was a span of 12 bases. The CDR3 extends over 14 amino acids. As DNA, the CDR3 is TGTGCCAGCAACAAAGCGGCGATGAACACTGAAGCTTTCTTT. This codes for CASNKAAMNTEAFF.